Sequencing of this T cell receptor beta chain was carried out in a study of T cells in tuberculosis. Clones were sequenced by immunoSEQ multiplex PCR, and TCRdb holds only the in-frame ones, with some missing. The table records 25,000 to 35,000 clones, roughly 95% of them present only once. The specimen sequenced was PBMCs. The clonotype was recovered from a donor aged 5-35 years with latent tuberculosis or without tuberculosis infection.

For the CDR3, the DNA is TGTGCCAGCAGCTTAGACTCTTGGGAGCAGTACTTC. It encodes CASSLDSWEQYF. V and J are TRBV7-9 and TRBJ2-7; D is ambiguous. The CDR3 loop spans 12 amino acids. The V gene lost 1 base and the J gene lost 7 bases, with 8 bases spanning the gap. In germline, CDR1 is SEHNR, CDR2 FQNEAQ (reference sequence).